Below are 10 T cell receptor beta chains sequenced from a single sample in a study of blood T cell repertoires in COVID-19. The repertoire was sequenced with immunoSEQ multiplex PCR; TCRdb's copy has only in-frame clones and lacks some. Altogether 150,000 to 200,000 clones are present, over 75% being singletons, with the ten largest covering approximately 10%. Material: peripheral blood. The receptors were gathered from a human donor with active or convalescent COVID-19. The donor label of this sample is uncertain.

The chain employs TRBV7-2 and TRBJ2-7, with 14 nucleotides matching TRBD2. V shed 4 bases, J shed 2 bases, and the junction held 4 bases outside the gene matches. The CDR3 spans 16 residues. Germline values: CDR1 SGHTA, CDR2 FQGNSA. CDR3 in amino acids: CASSSTSGGATYEQYF. CDR3 coding DNA: TGTGCCAGCAGCTCGACTAGCGGGGGGGCTACCTACGAGCAGTACTTC.

This clone was recorded only once. The chain employs TRBV19 and TRBJ2-3; 7 bases map to TRBD1. The CDR3 is made up of 13 amino acids. The junction had 8 bases not matched to a gene; V was cut back by 8 bases and J by 6 bases. The germline CDR1 and CDR2 sequences are LNHDA and SQIVND (reference sequence). CDR3 DNA sequence: TGTGCCAGTGAGGACAGGCGAACGGATACGCAGTATTTT. Protein: CASEDRRTDTQYF.

The V and J genes are TRBV6-5 and TRBJ1-6; 7 bases match TRBD1. The CDR3 loop spans 14 amino acids. Germline V CDR1 and CDR2: MNHEY, SVGAGI. V shed 10 bases, J shed 10 bases, and the junction held 13 bases outside the gene matches. This CDR3 reads CATEPGQLGSPLHF. The CDR3 region has the DNA TGTGCCACCGAGCCGGGACAGTTGGGATCACCCCTCCACTTT.

This chain connects TRBV7-3 to TRBJ2-3; 7 nucleotides agree with TRBD1. Germline lookup yields CDR1 SGHTA and CDR2 FQGTGA. The length of the CDR3 is 16 residues. The V gene end was trimmed by 5 bases and the J gene end by 4 bases; junction bases not matched to a gene: 12. CDR3 amino acids: CASSPQTGAPADTQYF. CDR3 DNA: TGTGCCAGCAGCCCCCAAACAGGGGCCCCCGCAGATACGCAGTATTTT.

The CDR3 DNA follows: TGCGCCAGCACCTGGAGACCGGGCAATGAGCAGTTCTTC. Translation gives CASTWRPGNEQFF. The V call is TRBV5-1, the J call TRBJ2-1; no clear D gene. The germline V gene encodes CDR1 SGHRS and CDR2 YFSETQ. The CDR3 length is 13 residues. Trimming shortened V by 6 bases and J by 6 bases, and 13 bases separated the two germline ends.

The V gene is TRBV9, the J gene TRBJ2-2; 9 bases match TRBD2. The germline gives CDR1 SGDLS, CDR2 YYNGEE. Trimming cost V 0 bases and J 7 bases; bases outside gene matches: 4. The CDR3 has 15 residues. CDR3 nucleotide sequence: TGTGCCAGCAGCGTAGGCGGCGGGAGGGGCGGGGAGCTGTTTTTT. It translates to CASSVGGGRGGELFF. Using reference TRBV9 and TRBJ2-2 for the parts outside the CDR3, the full variable domain is DSGVTQTPKHLITATGQRVTLRCSPRSGDLSVYWYQQSLDQGLQFLIQYYNGEERAKGNILERFSAQQFPDLHSELNLSSLELGDSALYFCASSVGGGRGGELFFGEGSRLTVL.

The chain couples TRBV6-1 to TRBJ2-6; D gene unclear. CDR1 is MNHNS and CDR2 is SASEGT in the germline V gene. The CDR3 is 16 amino acids. Trimming cost V 0 bases and J 2 bases, with 8 bases left between them. CDR3 in amino acids: CASSEAWLPGANVLTF. DNA for the CDR3: TGTGCCAGCAGTGAAGCCTGGCTTCCTGGGGCCAACGTCCTGACTTTC.

In its sample, this clone was seen once. The chain couples TRBV5-4 to TRBJ1-6; D unclear. CDR1 and CDR2 (germline): SGHNT, YYREEE (reference sequence). The V end was cut by 5 bases, the J end by 8 bases, with 17 bases between. The CDR3 has 15 amino acids. The CDR3 coding sequence is TGTGCCAGCAGGGCTGACGGAGAATCCCATTCACCCCTCCACTTT. This sequence encodes CASRADGESHSPLHF.

V is TRBV4-3 and J is TRBJ2-3; possible D gene TRBD2, 6 bases. The germline V gene has CDR1 LGHNA and CDR2 YSLEER. This CDR3 comprises 16 residues. Trimming left V 5 bases short and J 1 base short, with 16 bases between. CDR3 nucleotide sequence: TGCGCCAGCAGCTACAGGACCGGGGGAGGCACAGATACGCAGTATTTT. Amino acid sequence: CASSYRTGGGTDTQYF.

This chain connects TRBV25-1 to TRBJ2-5; 7 bases agree with TRBD1. CDR1 is MGHDK and CDR2 is SYGVNS in the germline V gene. Losses at the gene ends were 3 bases for V and 13 bases for J; bases not matched to a gene: 8. The CDR3 has 12 residues. CDR3 coding DNA: TGTGCCAGCAGTGATGACAGGGAAAAGGGGTACTTC. Protein: CASSDDREKGYF.